This TCR beta chain came from a study of blood T cells in healthy people across ages. Whole-study findings and limits: The long-lived group displayed more naive CD4+ cells, plus higher diversity, than the aged donors did.

V dropped 3 bases and J dropped 1 base, with 9 bases sitting between them. There are 14 residues in the CDR3. Primed by a sample-barcoded 5' primer and a J-beta primer mix, a second PCR proceeded for roughly 6 to 12 cycles. Each CDR3 protein is one row after TCRdb ran MiXCR on the 5' RACE reads. In the table there are about 1.5 million distinct CDR3 sequences, 35% to 45% of which are singletons. With regard to this clonotype: Antigen specificity is unknown.

This chain links TRBV12-3 or TRBV12-4 with TRBJ1-2; D not certain. The sequence was collected from a young woman in good health. The sequenced sample was blood. The CDR3 nucleotides read TGTGCCAGCAGTTTTCTAGGGAATAACTATGGCTACACCTTC. Translation: CASSFLGNNYGYTF.